A selection of T cell receptor beta chains follows, all from one sample in a study of cytomegalovirus exposure and HLA in healthy donors. Libraries were prepared by immunoSEQ multiplex PCR; TCRdb keeps only in-frame clonotypes and omits some of them. The data contain under 200,000 clones, around 73% of them seen just once; the ten biggest clones take up under 2.5%. The sequenced material came from PBMCs. All receptors derive from a man aged 60-69 years in good health and CMV-seronegative. Each CDR3 is given with its conserved first and last residue. The D gene is left open where the match is weak. The size entry is marked missing in some rows and otherwise reads once, few, many or a size class.

clone size	D gene	J gene	V gene	CDR3 DNA	CDR3 protein
.	.	TRBJ1-2	TRBV27	TGTGCCAGCAAGGACTTGTCATCTGGCGGCTATGGCTACACCTTC	CASKDLSSGGYGYTF
once	TRBD1	TRBJ2-7	TRBV30	TGTGCCTCACGGGGCAGGGGGCCTGACGAGCAGTACTTC	CASRGRGPDEQYF
.	TRBD1	TRBJ2-5	TRBV5-1	TGCGCCAGCAGAATGGACAGGGGGCCAGAGACCCAGTACTTC	CASRMDRGPETQYF
.	TRBD2	TRBJ2-1	TRBV6-1	TGTGCCAGCAGTGACAGCGGGGGCCAACGGAAGCAGTTCTTC	CASSDSGGQRKQFF
.	.	TRBJ2-5	TRBV27	TGTGCCAGCAGTTTATGGGGGGGCGTCCAAGAGACCCAGTACTTC	CASSLWGGVQETQYF
.	.	TRBJ2-3	TRBV5-1	TGCGCCAGCAGCAACCTAGACCCTACTACAGATACGCAGTATTTT	CASSNLDPTTDTQYF
.	.	TRBJ1-5	TRBV28	TGTGCCAGCAGTTTGGTTGAGGGGGATCAGCCCCAGCATTTT	CASSLVEGDQPQHF
few	.	TRBJ1-2	TRBV5-1	TGCGCCAGCAGCTTTGGGAGACTATATGGCTACACCTTC	CASSFGRLYGYTF
once	.	TRBJ1-1	TRBV2	TGTGCCAGCAGTGAAGCTACCTTGGGGAGGACTGAAGCTTTCTTT	CASSEATLGRTEAFF
.	TRBD1	TRBJ1-2	TRBV2	TGTGCCAGCAGTCCGACAGGGACCTATGGCTACACCTTC	CASSPTGTYGYTF
.	TRBD1	TRBJ2-2	TRBV6-5	TGTGCCAGCAGAACAGGGGGATATACCGGGGAGCTGTTTTTT	CASRTGGYTGELFF
.	TRBD1	TRBJ1-1	TRBV19	TGTGCCAGTACCCCGAGAGCAGGGGGCAACACTGAAGCTTTCTTT	CASTPRAGGNTEAFF
.	TRBD2	TRBJ2-3	TRBV7-9	TGTGCCAGCAGCCGCTCGGGGGGTAGCACAGATACGCAGTATTTT	CASSRSGGSTDTQYF
.	.	TRBJ2-2	TRBV5-1	TGCGCCAGCAGTCGACAGGAGTCGGGGGAGCTGTTTTTT	CASSRQESGELFF
.	TRBD1	TRBJ2-3	TRBV6-5	TGTGCCAGCGGAAGGGGGCCCTCCACAGATACGCAGTATTTT	CASGRGPSTDTQYF
.	.	TRBJ1-5	TRBV7-2	TGTGCCAGCAGCTTAAAGATGGGGCGAGGCAATCAGCCCCAGCATTTT	CASSLKMGRGNQPQHF
.	TRBD1	TRBJ2-7	TRBV29-1	TGCAGCGTTGAAGAGTCCAGGGGGCAGAAGTACTTC	CSVEESRGQKYF
.	TRBD1	TRBJ2-7	TRBV6-5	TGTGCCAGCAGTGACGTGAACAGGGGGTACGAGCAGTACTTC	CASSDVNRGYEQYF
.	TRBD1	TRBJ1-1	TRBV7-9	TGTGCCAGCAGGCCCACAGGGGGGAAGTCTGAAGCTTTCTTT	CASRPTGGKSEAFF
.	TRBD1	TRBJ2-5	TRBV5-1	TGCGCCAGCAGCTTGACAGGGGGCCTTAAAGAGACCCAGTACTTC	CASSLTGGLKETQYF
.	TRBD1	TRBJ1-1	TRBV6-1	TGTGCCAGCAGCGGACAGGGAGGGTACACTGAAGCTTTCTTT	CASSGQGGYTEAFF
.	.	TRBJ2-1	TRBV29-1	.	CSAIVAGGSAKFF
.	TRBD2	TRBJ2-7	TRBV7-2	TGTGCCAGCAGCTTAAGAAGGGCGGGAGCGGAGGAGCAGTACTTC	CASSLRRAGAEEQYF
.	.	TRBJ2-2	TRBV9	TGTGCCAGCAGCTTAGGGACTCCGAACACCGGGGAGCTGTTTTTT	CASSLGTPNTGELFF
.	.	TRBJ2-7	TRBV5-5	TGTGCCAGCAGCTGGGGATGGGGGCGCAACGAGCAGTACTTC	CASSWGWGRNEQYF
.	TRBD1	TRBJ1-2	TRBV6-6	TGTGCCAGCAGTTGGAACAAGGACAGGGTTTCCTTC	CASSWNKDRVSF
.	TRBD1	TRBJ1-1	TRBV5-6	TGTGCCAGCAGCCCACCAATCGGACAGGAAGTCACTGAAGCTTTCTTT	CASSPPIGQEVTEAFF
.	.	TRBJ2-7	TRBV2	TGTGCCAGCAGGTGGACACGACCGGGCGAGCAGTACTTC	CASRWTRPGEQYF
.	TRBD1	TRBJ2-1	TRBV27	TGTGCCAGCCAATTCCGACAGGGGGATCCGCGCAATGAGCAGTTCTTC	CASQFRQGDPRNEQFF
.	.	TRBJ1-1	TRBV28	TGTGCCAGCAGTCCGCTCCCCCCCAGGGAGGGGAACACTGAAGCTTTCTTT	CASSPLPPREGNTEAFF
few	.	TRBJ2-7	TRBV7-9	TGTGCCAGCAGCCGGGGGGCAAATCTTGAGCAGTACTTC	CASSRGANLEQYF
.	.	TRBJ1-2	TRBV29-1	TGCAGCGTTGACCTCGGCCAGGGCTATGGCTACACCTTC	CSVDLGQGYGYTF
few	TRBD1	TRBJ1-1	TRBV7-2	TGTGCCAGCAGAGGGACAGTGAACACTGAAGCTTTCTTT	CASRGTVNTEAFF
once	.	TRBJ2-7	TRBV7-9	TGTGCCAGCAGCTTGGACAGCTCATCCTACGAGCAGTACTTC	CASSLDSSSYEQYF
.	TRBD1	TRBJ1-5	TRBV9	TGTGCCAGCAGCGTAGAAGGGGGCCCCAATCAGCCCCAGCATTTT	CASSVEGGPNQPQHF
.	TRBD2	TRBJ2-1	TRBV6-1	TGTGCCAGCAGTGAAAATATAGCGGGAGGCTACAATGAGCAGTTCTTC	CASSENIAGGYNEQFF
.	.	TRBJ1-1	TRBV5-1	TGCGCCAGCAGCCCGCCAAACATTGGGGGCCCCAGCACTGAAGCTTTCTTT	CASSPPNIGGPSTEAFF
few	.	TRBJ1-1	TRBV5-1	TGCGCCAGCAGCTTGACAGCGAACACTGAAGCTTTCTTT	CASSLTANTEAFF
once	.	TRBJ1-2	TRBV5-1	TGCGCCAGCAGCTTGCCCCCGGGTGGCAACGATGGCTACCCCTTC	CASSLPPGGNDGYPF
.	TRBD1	TRBJ2-1	TRBV7-9	TGTGCCAGCAGCTCGGGACAGGGCAGGTTCAATGAGCAGTTCTTC	CASSSGQGRFNEQFF
.	TRBD1	TRBJ1-2	TRBV28	TGTGCCAGCAGTTCGTTCCAGGGGGTGTATGGCTACACCTTC	CASSSFQGVYGYTF
few	.	TRBJ1-3	TRBV9	TGTGCCAGCAGCGTAGCTACCCAGGGGCTAAACACCATATATTTT	CASSVATQGLNTIYF
.	.	TRBJ2-3	TRBV25-1	TGTGCCAGCAGTGGGGGACTGTGGGCAGATACGCAGTATTTT	CASSGGLWADTQYF
few	TRBD2	TRBJ2-3	TRBV5-4	TGTGCCAGCAGCCCCGGGGGGAGGGGTTTAGATACGCAGTATTTT	CASSPGGRGLDTQYF
.	TRBD1	TRBJ1-2	TRBV5-6	TGTGCCAGCAGCGGCCTGGACAGGGGGTATGGCTACACCTTC	CASSGLDRGYGYTF
.	TRBD1	TRBJ1-1	TRBV19	TGTGCCAGTAGTATCCAGGGGGCGATAAGGAACACTGAAGCTTTCTTT	CASSIQGAIRNTEAFF
.	TRBD2	TRBJ2-2	TRBV9	TGTGCCAGCAGCGTAGCGGGAGGGGTGAACACCGGGGAGCTGTTTTTT	CASSVAGGVNTGELFF
.	.	TRBJ1-3	TRBV28	TGTGCCAGCACCTCTCCCGGACAGCCCTCTGGAAACACCATATATTTT	CASTSPGQPSGNTIYF
.	TRBD1	TRBJ1-1	TRBV28	TGTGCCACTCAAGAGGGACAGGGGAGAGCTTTCTTT	CATQEGQGRAFF
.	.	TRBJ2-2	TRBV28	TGTGCCAGCAGTTTATTAATCAGGTCTGGGGAGCTGTTTTTT	CASSLLIRSGELFF